These T cell receptor beta chains were read from a single sample in a study of T-cell memory formation after mild COVID-19. A single record per CDR3 protein comes from TCRdb applying MiXCR to the 5' RACE reads. This repertoire shows around 30,000 distinct CDR3 sequences, around 12% found once; its top ten account for around 15%. Input material: PBMCs or a T cell subset sorted from them (not recorded which). These receptors originate from an adult woman who had mild COVID-19 (a few samples of this study predate the infection). Cell type and time point are not known. The CDR3 runs from the conserved cysteine through the conserved F or W. The D gene is left open where the match is weak. A clone size is listed for some rows: how often the clone was seen (once, few, many), or a class if it is expanded.

j_call | v_call | clone_size | d_call | cdr3_nt | cdr3_aa
TRBJ2-2 | TRBV7-3 | many | NA | TGTGCCAGCAGCTCAGATGTGGGGGTCGGGGAGCTGTTTTTT | CASSSDVGVGELFF
TRBJ1-5 | TRBV7-2 | many | NA | TGTGCCAGCAGGGGATATAGCAATCAGCCCCAGCATTTT | CASRGYSNQPQHF
TRBJ1-5 | TRBV20-1 | many | NA | TGCAGTGCTAGAGCACTTGACGGGATTCCTCTCAATCAGCCCCAGCATTTT | CSARALDGIPLNQPQHF
TRBJ2-3 | TRBV7-3 | NA | NA | TGTGCCAGCAGCTCGGTGGGAGATACGCAGTATTTT | CASSSVGDTQYF
TRBJ2-7 | TRBV7-9 | many | NA | TGTGCCAGCAGCTTAGTCTCGGGGGAGGACGAGCAGTACTTC | CASSLVSGEDEQYF
TRBJ2-5 | TRBV7-2 | many | NA | TGTGCCAGCAGCGGGGGACCGTCAGGGACCCAGTACTTC | CASSGGPSGTQYF
TRBJ2-1 | TRBV12-3/TRBV12-4 | many | TRBD2 | TGTGCCAGCAGTTTGTTTAGCGGGTTTACCTACAATGAGCAGTTCTTC | CASSLFSGFTYNEQFF
TRBJ1-5 | TRBV25-1 | many | NA | TGTGCCAGCAGTGAAGGAAGTTGGACCAACTCCAATCAGCCCCAGCATTTT | CASSEGSWTNSNQPQHF
TRBJ2-5 | TRBV20-1 | many | NA | TGCAGTGCTAAAGAAGGCCGAGAGACCCAGTACTTC | CSAKEGRETQYF
TRBJ1-2 | TRBV3-1 | many | NA | TGTGCCAGCATGGGAGGGTCGAACTATGGCTACACCTTC | CASMGGSNYGYTF
TRBJ2-5 | TRBV27 | many | TRBD2 | TGTGCCAGCAGTTTATCCGCGGGGGTTTTGGAGACCCAGTACTTC | CASSLSAGVLETQYF
TRBJ2-3 | TRBV7-9 | few | NA | TGTGCCAGCAGCTCGGTAATCCTCGGAGGTACGCAGTATTTT | CASSSVILGGTQYF
TRBJ1-2 | TRBV5-1 | many | TRBD1 | TGCGCCAGCAGCGATGGACAGGGGGACTACTATGGCTACACCTTC | CASSDGQGDYYGYTF
TRBJ2-7 | TRBV5-6 | many | NA | TGTGCCAGCAGCTTGCAAGGTGGGGGCCTGACCTACGAGCAGTACTTC | CASSLQGGGLTYEQYF
TRBJ2-2 | TRBV5-8 | many | NA | TGTGCCAGCAGCTTGGACTCGAACCCCACCGGGGAGCTGTTTTTT | CASSLDSNPTGELFF
TRBJ2-2 | TRBV6-2/TRBV6-3 | many | NA | TGTGCCAGCAGTCGTGTATTACAGGGCCGTGCGCGGAACACCGGGGAGCTGTTTTTT | CASSRVLQGRARNTGELFF